Below, 22 T cell receptor beta chains from the same sample are listed, as sequenced in a study of cytomegalovirus exposure and HLA in healthy donors. The PCR was carried out with 60 Vbeta primers and 13 Jbeta primers. Produced via immunoSEQ multiplex PCR; TCRdb's table is partial and in-frame only. The table lists approximately 150,000 clones, about 85% of them singletons. Sequences were obtained from PBMCs. These receptors all stem from a human donor in good health.

This clone was detected only once. The chain is built from TRBV11-2 and TRBJ2-1; TRBD2 is a possible D gene (6 bases). The germline gives CDR1 SGHAT, CDR2 FQNNGV. The CDR3 totals 16 residues. The V gene lost 0 bases and the J gene lost 3 bases, with 12 bases spanning the gap. The CDR3 bases are TGTGCCAGCAGCTTAGACAGCGGGCCAGGCTACAATGAGCAGTTCTTC. It is translated as CASSLDSGPGYNEQFF.

The CDR3 DNA sequence: TGTGCCAGCAGTGAAGGAGCGGGGGGGGGCACAGATACGCAGTATTTT. Its translation: CASSEGAGGGTDTQYF. The V and J genes are TRBV2 and TRBJ2-3; 10 nucleotides match TRBD2. The CDR3 totals 16 residues. Germline lookup yields CDR1 SNHLY and CDR2 FYNNEI. V was pared by 1 base and J by 1 base, with 2 bases of the junction left unmatched.

The CDR3 DNA follows: TGTGCCAGCAGCTTAGTAGAGAGTTTCTATGGCTACACCTTC. Protein sequence: CASSLVESFYGYTF. The chain recombines TRBV11-2 with TRBJ1-2; D call uncertain. Trimming pared 1 base from V and 4 bases from J, leaving 10 bases between. This CDR3 has 14 residues. Germline CDR1 SGHAT, CDR2 FQNNGV.

The chain recombines TRBV6-6 with TRBJ2-1, with D hard to call. Germline V lookup: CDR1 MNHNY, CDR2 SVGAGI (reference sequence). The CDR3 has 15 amino acids. The V gene lost 6 bases and the J gene lost 0 bases, with 12 bases spanning the gap. DNA for the CDR3: TGTGCCAGCAGCCCCCCCCTTAGCTCCTACAATGAGCAGTTCTTC. Translating it yields CASSPPLSSYNEQFF.

The gene calls are TRBV9 and TRBJ1-4; weak D call: TRBD1 (5 bases). The CDR3 runs 15 residues. V was clipped by 5 bases and J by 7 bases, with 18 bases between them. Germline V gene sequence: CDR1 SGDLS, CDR2 YYNGEE. Here the CDR3 DNA reads TGTGCCAGCAGTCGTAGATGGGGGGACGGTGAAAAACTGTTTTTT. Translating it yields CASSRRWGDGEKLFF.

The chain uses TRBV10-3 and TRBJ2-2, with 9 positions matching TRBD1. CDR3 length: 15 residues. The ends lost 4 bases at V and 2 bases at J; junction bases unmatched: 2. Germline-derived CDR1 and CDR2 are ENHRY and SYGVKD. The CDR3 coding sequence is TGTGCCATCAGTGTACAGGGGGCCAACACCGGGGAGCTGTTTTTT. It specifies CAISVQGANTGELFF.

This chain uses TRBV7-9 with TRBJ2-3; no definite D call. Germline lookup yields CDR1 SEHNR and CDR2 FQNEAQ (reference sequence). V lost 4 bases to trimming and J lost 2 bases, with 4 bases between them. This CDR3 is built from 12 residues. As DNA, the CDR3 is TGTGCCAGCAGCTCCATCACAGATACGCAGTATTTT. It encodes CASSSITDTQYF.

As for this clone: One end of the junction varies from germline; a read error may be responsible. V and J are TRBV2 and TRBJ1-4; unclear D gene. Germline V CDR1 and CDR2: SNHLY, FYNNEI. This CDR3 spans 13 amino acids. CDR3 amino acids: CASREVLNEKLFF. CDR3 bases: TGTGCCAGCAGGGAAGTTCTTAATGAAAAACTGTTTTTT. Full variable domain (remainder filled in from reference TRBV2 and TRBJ1-4): EPEVTQTPSHQVTQMGQEVILRCVPISNHLYFYWYRQILGQKVEFLVSFYNNEISEKSEIFDDQFSVERPDGSNFTLKIRSTKLEDSAMYFCASREVLNEKLFFGSGTQLSVL.

V is TRBV7-8 and J is TRBJ2-7; TRBD1 is a possible D gene (6 bases). Trimming shortened V by 1 base and J by 7 bases, and 8 bases separated the two germline ends. There are 12 residues in the CDR3. CDR1 is SGHVS and CDR2 is FQNEAQ in the germline V gene. The CDR3 DNA reads TGTGCCAGCAGCTTAGGACAGGTAGAGCAGTACTTC. Residues: CASSLGQVEQYF.

This CDR3 is CASSGTGAAFF. CDR3 sequence (DNA): TGTGCCAGCTCCGGGACAGGGGCAGCTTTCTTT. The chain is built from TRBV10-3 and TRBJ1-1, with TRBD1 identical over 10 bases. This CDR3 is 11 amino acids long. Trimming cost V 10 bases and J 10 bases; bases outside gene matches: 6. From germline, CDR1 is ENHRY and CDR2 SYGVKD.

J is TRBJ2-7 and V is TRBV29-1, with 7 bases aligning to TRBD1. There are 11 residues in the CDR3. Losses at the gene ends were 7 bases for V and 5 bases for J; bases not matched to a gene: 5. The V gene's germline CDR1 is SQVTM and CDR2 ANQGSEA. CDR3 nucleotide sequence: TGCAGCGCGGGACAGTCGGACGAGCAGTACTTC. Translation: CSAGQSDEQYF.

The chain couples TRBV7-3 to TRBJ2-7, with TRBD1 as a possible D gene (6 bases). The germline V gene has CDR1 SGHTA and CDR2 FQGTGA. The CDR3 totals 14 residues. Deletions cut 6 bases from V and 2 bases from J, with 14 bases between. The CDR3 DNA sequence: TGTGCCAGCAGTAAACAGGGTGAACCCTACGAGCAGTACTTC. Its translation is CASSKQGEPYEQYF.

The rearrangement joins TRBV15 to TRBJ2-1; TRBD2 aligns across 13 bases. V lost 0 bases and J lost 10; bases outside the gene matches: 6. The CDR3 has 16 amino acids. CDR1 is LNHNV, CDR2 YYDKDF, per germline (reference sequence). The CDR3 DNA is TGTGCCACCAGCAGAGAAGGACTAGCGGGAGACGGGGAGCAGTTCTTC. This translates into CATSREGLAGDGEQFF.

Here the CDR3 DNA reads TGCAGCGTTGGGCGGGGGGGAGGAGATACGCAGTATTTT. This sequence encodes CSVGRGGGDTQYF. The V call is TRBV29-1, the J call TRBJ2-3; 9 nucleotides align to TRBD2. Unmatched junction bases numbered 4, after V lost 4 bases and J lost 5 bases. Germline assignment: CDR1 SQVTM and CDR2 ANQGSEA. This CDR3 region has 13 residues.

This clone was found a few times. The chain combines TRBV5-1 with TRBJ1-1; no firm D call. The CDR3 is 13 residues long. In germline, CDR1 is SGHRS, CDR2 YFSETQ. V dropped 2 bases and J dropped 0 bases, with 5 bases sitting between them. CDR3 sequence reads: CASSLRVNTEAFF. The CDR3 DNA follows: TGCGCCAGCAGCTTACGGGTGAACACTGAAGCTTTCTTT.

The chain joins TRBV6-1 to TRBJ2-1; 8 bases are shared with TRBD2. The J segment lost 10 bases and the V segment lost 6 bases, leaving 11 bases of the junction unmatched. Per germline, CDR1 MNHNS and CDR2 SASEGT. The CDR3 consists of 14 residues. In DNA, the CDR3 is TGTGCCAGCAGCGGGGGGGGGCTCCTAAAGGAGCAGTTCTTC. It specifies CASSGGGLLKEQFF.

This chain connects TRBV6-5 to TRBJ2-1; 8 positions agree with TRBD2. Germline V gives CDR1 MNHEY, CDR2 SVGAGI. J lost 7 bases, V lost 8 bases, and 13 bases had no gene match. The CDR3 has 15 amino acids. Here the CDR3 DNA reads TGTGCCAGCGAAAAGGCGGGAGGCAGGGGTAATGAGCAGTTCTTC. Translation: CASEKAGGRGNEQFF.

Only a few counts were recorded for this clone. The chain uses TRBV5-6 and TRBJ2-1, with a possible D match to TRBD1 (6 bases). This CDR3 is 15 amino acids long. The V gene's germline CDR1 is SGHDT and CDR2 YYEEEE. V lost 4 bases to trimming and J lost 9 bases, with 20 bases between them. This chain's CDR3 is CASSPPGERESEQFF. As DNA, the CDR3 is TGTGCCAGCAGCCCTCCAGGGGAGAGGGAAAGTGAGCAGTTCTTC.

This chain uses TRBV7-2 with TRBJ2-3; maybe TRBD2 (5 bases). Trimming took 2 bases from V and 3 from J, leaving 15 bases between them. Germline lookup yields CDR1 SGHTA and CDR2 FQGNSA. This CDR3 spans 16 amino acids. The CDR3 protein is CASSLTLDHFTDTQYF. CDR3 sequence (DNA): TGTGCCAGCAGCTTAACACTAGACCATTTTACAGATACGCAGTATTTT.

The chain carries TRBV15 and TRBJ1-5; 9 bases align to TRBD1. The germline gives CDR1 LNHNV, CDR2 YYDKDF (reference sequence). V dropped 0 bases and J dropped 6; count of bases not matched to a gene: 6. The CDR3 contains 16 residues. The CDR3 region is CATSRDAGQGGQPQHF. CDR3 bases: TGTGCCACCAGCAGAGACGCGGGACAGGGCGGTCAGCCCCAGCATTTT. The full variable domain, in which reference TRBV15 and TRBJ1-5 provide the parts outside the CDR3, is DAMVIQNPRYQVTQFGKPVTLSCSQTLNHNVMYWYQQKSSQAPKLLFHYYDKDFNNEADTPDNFQSRRPNTSFCFLDIRSPGLGDTAMYLCATSRDAGQGGQPQHFGDGTRLSIL.

The rearrangement links TRBV5-4 to TRBJ2-7; D is unclear. V was trimmed by 4 bases and J by 0 bases, leaving 5 bases between them. The CDR3 spans 12 residues. Looked up from germline, CDR1 is SGHNT and CDR2 is YYREEE (reference sequence). The CDR3 DNA reads TGTGCCAGCAGCGCGAGCTCCTACGAGCAGTACTTC. It yields the protein CASSASSYEQYF.

The rearrangement links TRBV13 to TRBJ2-5; 11 bases align to TRBD2. The junction had 8 bases not matched to a gene; V was cut back by 3 bases and J by 5 bases. This CDR3 region has 16 residues. Germline assignment: CDR1 PRHDT and CDR2 FYEKMQ (reference sequence). The CDR3 region has the DNA TGTGCCAGCAGCTTCCTTAGCGGGGGGGACGGTGAGACCCAGTACTTC. As protein: CASSFLSGGDGETQYF.